This T cell receptor (beta chain) was captured by sequencing in a study of T cell responses to AZD1222 COVID-19 vaccine. Study as a whole: Pooled in the analysis were second doses at about 4 or about 12 weeks.

A note on this clone: What it binds is unknown.

Study-wide findings and caveats: In a largely white British group with more females than males, clonal diversity was possibly underestimated. The reported proportion of spike-specific TCRs targeting unmutated variant regions was nearly half.

The CDR3 is 15 residues long. Germline V gene lookup returns CDR1 SGHTA and CDR2 FQGTGA. The V end lost 2 bases, the J end lost 7 bases, and 15 bases lay between the germline ends. Sequenced by immunoSEQ multiplex PCR; TCRdb stores in-frame clones only, minus some. The sample carries roughly 130,000 clones, around 90% recorded once. The sequence was collected from an adult in good health. V gene TRBV7-3 combines with J gene TRBJ2-1; a weak D match, TRBD2 (6 bases). The sample was peripheral blood, taken on day 0 of AZD1222 vaccination. The CDR3 loop is CASSLGLAFTNEQFF. The CDR3 DNA is TGTGCCAGCAGCTTAGGGCTAGCGTTTACGAATGAGCAGTTCTTC.